The 17 T cell receptor beta chains listed next were all sequenced from one sample in a study of blood T cell repertoires in COVID-19. Repertoires were generated with immunoSEQ multiplex PCR, while TCRdb's copy carries only in-frame clones and drops some. Here the sample spans 300,000 to 400,000 clones, about nine tenths being singletons. The sample consisted of peripheral blood. The receptor set was obtained from a woman in her sixties or seventies with COVID-19, enrolled during active disease.

This clone was found a few times. The J gene is TRBJ1-1, the V gene TRBV18, with D possibly being TRBD1 (5 bases). Germline V gene lookup returns CDR1 KGHSH and CDR2 LQKENI. Trimming removed 5 bases at V and 8 bases at J, with 12 bases between. CDR3 size: 12 residues. The CDR3 DNA reads TGTGCCAGCTCAGGGGGGTGGCTGGAAGCTTTCTTT. Translation: CASSGGWLEAFF.

This chain links TRBV12-5 with TRBJ1-4; D might be TRBD1 (6 bases). This CDR3 comprises 14 residues. Trimming cost V 6 bases and J 8 bases, with 16 bases left between them. Germline assignment: CDR1 LGHNT and CDR2 FRNRAP. The DNA for the CDR3 is TGTGCTAGTGGGGCTGCCGGGACACCCGAAAAACTGTTTTTT. It encodes CASGAAGTPEKLFF.

The rearrangement uses TRBV5-1 and TRBJ1-2; D may be TRBD1 (5 bases). In germline, CDR1 is SGHRS, CDR2 YFSETQ. This CDR3 is built from 15 residues. Between the trimmed V and J ends, which lost 3 bases and 1 base, there was a span of 13 bases. The chain's CDR3 is CASSSTGVLNYGYTF. In nucleotides, the CDR3 is TGCGCCAGCAGCTCTACAGGAGTCCTTAACTATGGCTACACCTTC.

A remark on this clone: Other DNA sequences in this sample translate to the same CDR3. This chain uses TRBV5-1 with TRBJ1-2; D is unclear. CDR1 is SGHRS, CDR2 YFSETQ, per germline. The CDR3 consists of 12 residues. The V and J ends lost 1 base and 6 bases respectively, with 7 bases between them. The CDR3 sequence: CASSLWGDGYTF. DNA of the CDR3: TGCGCCAGCAGCTTGTGGGGAGATGGCTACACCTTC.

The chain uses TRBV3-1 (or the pseudogene TRBV3-2) and TRBJ2-3; 11 positions agree with TRBD2. Germline CDR1 reads LGHDT; CDR2 reads YNNKEL (reference sequence). This CDR3 comprises 16 residues. V lost 4 bases, J lost 5 bases, and 8 bases stayed unmatched. Written as DNA, the CDR3 is TGTGCCAGCAGCCCAGGGTTAGCGGGGGGGCAAGATACGCAGTATTTT. It is translated as CASSPGLAGGQDTQYF.

This rearrangement joins TRBV6-6 to TRBJ2-1; 7 nucleotides agree with TRBD1. This CDR3 spans 16 amino acids. Germline V gene data show CDR1 as MNHNY and CDR2 as SVGAGI (reference sequence). After removal of 8 bases from V and 7 bases from J, the junction contained 17 bases not matched to a gene. In nucleotides, the CDR3 is TGTGCCAGCCTGCCACAGACCAGGGGGTCTATAAATGAGCAGTTCTTC. Its protein product is CASLPQTRGSINEQFF.

This chain's CDR3 is CASSQGPEQGKTQYF. The CDR3 DNA reads TGTGCCAGCAGCCAAGGGCCCGAACAGGGAAAGACCCAGTACTTC. The chain uses TRBV3-1 (or the pseudogene TRBV3-2) and TRBJ2-5; perhaps TRBD1 as D (6 bases). The V and J ends lost 1 base and 6 bases respectively, with 15 bases between them. CDR3 length equals 15 residues. The germline V gene encodes CDR1 LGHDT and CDR2 YNNKEL (reference sequence).

J is TRBJ1-1 and V is TRBV19, with D perhaps TRBD1 (6 bases). CDR1 LNHDA and CDR2 SQIVND come from the germline V gene (reference sequence). The CDR3 sequence is 15 residues long. Trimming removed 6 bases at V and 0 bases at J, with 14 bases between. This chain's CDR3 is CASSRWGRMNTEAFF. As DNA, the CDR3 is TGTGCCAGTAGCCGATGGGGGCGGATGAACACTGAAGCTTTCTTT.

Worth noting for this clone: Other DNA sequences in the sample encode the same CDR3. V is TRBV6-5 and J is TRBJ2-2; 7 bases line up with TRBD1. Trimming removed 8 bases from V and 1 base from J; junction bases left unmatched: 4. The CDR3 sequence is 14 residues long. The germline CDR1 and CDR2 sequences are MNHEY and SVGAGI. This chain's CDR3 is CASSRTGNTGELFF. The CDR3 DNA is TGTGCCAGCTCCCGGACAGGGAACACCGGGGAGCTGTTTTTT.

The rearrangement links TRBV21-1 to TRBJ1-6. TRBV21-1 is described as a pseudogene. The CDR3 contains 13 residues. The CDR3 here is CASSKERISPLHF. For the CDR3, the DNA is TGTGCCAGCAGCAAAGAGAGGATTTCACCCCTCCACTTT.

The V call is TRBV30, the J call TRBJ2-7; D is perhaps TRBD2 (5 bases). The CDR3 covers 13 residues. V was pared by 4 bases and J by 7 bases, with 17 bases between. Germline CDR1 is GTSNPN and CDR2 is SVGIG (reference sequence). CDR3 in amino acids: CAWTQAPGGEQYF. DNA of the CDR3: TGTGCCTGGACGCAGGCCCCCGGCGGGGAGCAGTACTTC.

This sequence joins TRBV19 and TRBJ1-3; D is undetermined. The CDR3 length is 12 residues. V lost 7 bases, J lost 0 bases, and 4 bases lay in between. Germline lookup yields CDR1 LNHDA and CDR2 SQIVND (reference sequence). CDR3 residues: CASTNSGNTIYF. The CDR3 region has the DNA TGTGCCAGTACCAACTCTGGAAACACCATATATTTT.

This clone was picked up one time. J is TRBJ1-6 and V is TRBV2, with 7 bases fitting TRBD1. Germline lookup yields CDR1 SNHLY and CDR2 FYNNEI. The CDR3 has 14 residues. J gave up 8 bases and V 7 bases, and 8 bases lay outside the gene matches. The CDR3 nucleotides read TGTGCCAGCACCTTCTGGGACAGAGATTCACCCCTCCACTTT. Its translation is CASTFWDRDSPLHF.

The chain employs TRBV3-1 (or the pseudogene TRBV3-2) and TRBJ1-6; possible D gene TRBD1, 6 bases. CDR3 length: 15 residues. Trimming removed 4 bases at V and 7 bases at J, with 14 bases between. CDR1 and CDR2 (germline): LGHDT, YNNKEL (reference sequence). The CDR3 DNA reads as TGTGCCAGCAGCCGGACACAGGGTCTGAATTCACCCCTCCACTTT. Protein: CASSRTQGLNSPLHF.

V gene TRBV4-1 combines with J gene TRBJ2-3; 8 bases match TRBD1. With 8 bases clipped from V and 3 bases from J, the junction kept 10 bases outside the gene matches. CDR3 length equals 15 residues. Per the germline V gene, CDR1 is MGHRA and CDR2 is YSYEKL. The CDR3 here is CASDRTGIRTDTQYF. The CDR3 DNA follows: TGCGCCAGCGACCGGACAGGGATAAGGACAGATACGCAGTATTTT.

Details on this clone: This sample includes further DNA sequences coding for the same CDR3. The chain couples TRBV5-4 to TRBJ1-1, with TRBD1 matching 7 bases. The CDR3 is made up of 14 amino acids. V shed 4 bases and J 1 base; nucleotides not matched to a gene: 4. The germline V gene has CDR1 SGHNT and CDR2 YYREEE (reference sequence). The CDR3 sequence is CASSPGQENTEAFF. DNA for the CDR3: TGTGCCAGCAGCCCTGGACAGGAGAACACTGAAGCTTTCTTT.

The chain employs TRBV30 and TRBJ1-5; the D gene is possibly TRBD1 (6 bases). The CDR3 sequence is 13 residues long. With 4 bases removed from V and 0 bases from J, the gap between germline ends came to 7 bases. Germline CDR1 and CDR2: GTSNPN and SVGIG (reference sequence). CDR3: CAWNRDSNQPQHF. In nucleotides, the CDR3 is TGTGCCTGGAACAGGGATAGCAATCAGCCCCAGCATTTT. Full variable domain (missing parts from reference TRBV30 and TRBJ1-5): SQTIHQWPATLVQPVGSPLSLECTVEGTSNPNLYWYRQAAGRGLQLLFYSVGIGQISSEVPQNLSASRPQDRQFILSSKKLLLSDSGFYLCAWNRDSNQPQHFGDGTRLSIL.